The source of this TCR beta chain is a study of blood T cell repertoires in COVID-19. Study as a whole: T cells, B-cell-depleted T cells, or PBMCs provided the cDNA or gDNA that served as material.

The germline CDR1 and CDR2 sequences are LGHNA and YSLEER. Trimming took 4 bases from V and 2 from J; bases not matched to a gene: 6. The CDR3 loop spans 17 amino acids. Authors' data handling: Amplification of reference gene primers provided the estimated nucleated cell counts. The assay was immunoSEQ multiplex PCR, and TCRdb's table has in-frame clones only and misses some. V, J and clone size were drawn from that table, and D and trimming were deduced from the DNA. The sample records more than 150,000 clones, about 86% being singletons. The J gene is TRBJ2-5, the V gene TRBV4-3, with 14 bases lining up with TRBD2. The TCR originated in a man in his 70s with active or convalescent COVID-19. The sequencing sample was made of peripheral blood. The CDR3 bases are TGCGCCAGCAGCCCCGGGACTAGCGGGAGTCGGCAAGAGACCCAGTACTTC. Amino acid sequence: CASSPGTSGSRQETQYF.